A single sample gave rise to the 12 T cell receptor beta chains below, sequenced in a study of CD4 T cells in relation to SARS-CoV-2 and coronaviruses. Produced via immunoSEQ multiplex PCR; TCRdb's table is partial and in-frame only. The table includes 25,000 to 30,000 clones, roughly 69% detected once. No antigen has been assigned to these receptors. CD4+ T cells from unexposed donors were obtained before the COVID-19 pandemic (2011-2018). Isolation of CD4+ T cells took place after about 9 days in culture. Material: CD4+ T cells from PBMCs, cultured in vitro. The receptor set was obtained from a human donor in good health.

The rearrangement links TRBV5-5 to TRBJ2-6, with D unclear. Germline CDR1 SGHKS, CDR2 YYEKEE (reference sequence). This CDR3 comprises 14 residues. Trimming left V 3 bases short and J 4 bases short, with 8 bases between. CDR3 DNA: TGTGCCAGCAGCTCCCCCGCCGGGGCCAACGTCCTGACTTTC. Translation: CASSSPAGANVLTF.

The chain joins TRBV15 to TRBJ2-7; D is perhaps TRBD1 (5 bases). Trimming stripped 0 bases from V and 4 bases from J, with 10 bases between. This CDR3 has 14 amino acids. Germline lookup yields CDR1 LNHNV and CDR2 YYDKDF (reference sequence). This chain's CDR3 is CATSRDRGRYEQYF. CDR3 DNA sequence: TGTGCCACCAGCAGAGATAGGGGCCGTTACGAGCAGTACTTC.

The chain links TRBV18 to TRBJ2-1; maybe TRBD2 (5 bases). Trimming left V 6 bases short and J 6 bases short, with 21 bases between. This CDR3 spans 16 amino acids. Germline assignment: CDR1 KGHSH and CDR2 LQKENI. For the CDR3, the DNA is TGTGCCAGCTCCCGAGTCTCTGGGAGCCGGACCAATGAGCAGTTCTTC. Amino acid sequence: CASSRVSGSRTNEQFF. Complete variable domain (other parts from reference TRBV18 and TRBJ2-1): NAGVMQNPRHLVRRRGQEARLRCSPMKGHSHVYWYRQLPEEGLKFMVYLQKENIIDESGMPKERFSAEFPKEGPSILRIQQVVRGDSAAYFCASSRVSGSRTNEQFFGPGTRLTVL.

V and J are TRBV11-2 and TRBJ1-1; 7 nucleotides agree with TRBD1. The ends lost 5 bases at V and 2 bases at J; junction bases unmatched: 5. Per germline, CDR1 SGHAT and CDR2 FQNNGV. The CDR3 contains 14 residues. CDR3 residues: CASSPRQGNTEAFF. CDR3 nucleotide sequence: TGTGCCAGCAGCCCCAGACAGGGAAACACTGAAGCTTTCTTT.

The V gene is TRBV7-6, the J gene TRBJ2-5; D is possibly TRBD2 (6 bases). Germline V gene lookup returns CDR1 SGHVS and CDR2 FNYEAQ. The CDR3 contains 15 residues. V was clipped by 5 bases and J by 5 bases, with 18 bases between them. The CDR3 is CASSPNYGAGETQYF. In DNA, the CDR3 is TGTGCCAGCAGCCCCAATTACGGCGCGGGGGAGACCCAGTACTTC.

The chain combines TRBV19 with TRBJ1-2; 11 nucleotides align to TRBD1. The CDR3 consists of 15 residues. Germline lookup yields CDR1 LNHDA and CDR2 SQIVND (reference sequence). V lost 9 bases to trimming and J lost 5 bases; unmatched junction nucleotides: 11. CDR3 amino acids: CASRGTGGLGYGYTF. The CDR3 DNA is TGTGCCAGCAGGGGGACAGGGGGTTTGGGTTATGGCTACACCTTC.

This CDR3 reads CASSPTGFGGAGTQYF. Here the CDR3 DNA reads TGTGCCAGCAGCCCTACGGGTTTCGGGGGGGCAGGTACGCAGTATTTT. J is TRBJ2-3 and V is TRBV7-2, with 8 bases aligning to TRBD2. The germline V gene has CDR1 SGHTA and CDR2 FQGNSA. The CDR3 has 16 amino acids. Trimming at V came to 5 bases and at J to 8 bases, leaving 15 bases not matched to a gene.

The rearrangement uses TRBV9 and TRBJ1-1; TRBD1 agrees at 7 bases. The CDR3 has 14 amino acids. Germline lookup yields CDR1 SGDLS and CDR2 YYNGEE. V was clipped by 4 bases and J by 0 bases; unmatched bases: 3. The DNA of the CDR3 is TGTGCCAGCAGCCAGGGACAGATGAACACTGAAGCTTTCTTT. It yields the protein CASSQGQMNTEAFF.

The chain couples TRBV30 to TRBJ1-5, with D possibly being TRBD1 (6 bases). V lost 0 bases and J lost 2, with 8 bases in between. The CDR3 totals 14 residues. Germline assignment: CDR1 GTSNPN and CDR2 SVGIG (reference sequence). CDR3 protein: CAWSVQGGNQPQHF. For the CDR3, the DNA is TGTGCCTGGAGTGTACAGGGCGGCAATCAGCCCCAGCATTTT.

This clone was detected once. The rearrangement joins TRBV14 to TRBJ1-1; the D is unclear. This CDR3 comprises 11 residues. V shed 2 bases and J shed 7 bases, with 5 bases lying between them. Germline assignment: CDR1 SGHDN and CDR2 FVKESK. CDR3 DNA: TGTGCCAGCAGCCAATTGGGTGAAGCTTTCTTT. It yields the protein CASSQLGEAFF.

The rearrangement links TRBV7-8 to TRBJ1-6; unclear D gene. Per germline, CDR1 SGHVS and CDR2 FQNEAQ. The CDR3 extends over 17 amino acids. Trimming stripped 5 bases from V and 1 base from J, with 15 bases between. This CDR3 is CASSPTLPTSYNSPLHF. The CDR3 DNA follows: TGTGCCAGCAGCCCTACCCTACCGACGTCCTATAATTCACCCCTCCACTTT.

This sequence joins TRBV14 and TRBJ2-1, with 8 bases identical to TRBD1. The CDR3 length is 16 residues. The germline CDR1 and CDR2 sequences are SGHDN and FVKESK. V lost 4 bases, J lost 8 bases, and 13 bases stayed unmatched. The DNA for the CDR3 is TGTGCCAGCAGCCCCCTGACAGGGGTGAATGGCGATGAGCAGTTCTTC. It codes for CASSPLTGVNGDEQFF.